This TCR beta chain stems from a study of blood T cell repertoires in COVID-19. Study-wide background: COVID-19 samples from acute and convalescent phases originated in the United States, Italy and Spain. From T cells, B-cell-depleted T cells, or PBMCs came the material, which was cDNA or gDNA.

The V gene's germline CDR1 is MNHEY and CDR2 SVGAGI. V shed 7 bases and J shed 7 bases, with 16 bases lying between them. This CDR3 contains 13 residues. Data came from immunoSEQ multiplex PCR; TCRdb stores just in-frame clones and leaves some out. In the table there are more than 15,000 clones, about 89% of which are singletons. The V gene is TRBV6-5, the J gene TRBJ1-2, with D possibly matching TRBD1 (6 bases). Sequencing used peripheral blood. This clonotype was sampled from an older woman with active COVID-19. The CDR3, as DNA: TGTGCCAGCACCGCAGGGGTTTCCAGTGGCTACACCTTC. Amino acids: CASTAGVSSGYTF.